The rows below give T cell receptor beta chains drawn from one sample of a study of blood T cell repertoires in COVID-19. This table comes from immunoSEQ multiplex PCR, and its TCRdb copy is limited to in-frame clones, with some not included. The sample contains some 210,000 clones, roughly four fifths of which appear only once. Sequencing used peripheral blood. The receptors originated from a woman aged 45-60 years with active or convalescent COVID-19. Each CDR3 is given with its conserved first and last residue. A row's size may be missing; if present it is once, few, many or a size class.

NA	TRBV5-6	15	CASSFAGVGTQPQHF
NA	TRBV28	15	CASSSRLAGLGGYTF
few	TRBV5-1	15	CASSLARGSADTQYF
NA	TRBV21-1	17	CASSKVKSTVNTGELFF
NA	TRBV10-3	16	CAISDPGQGPPRTQYF
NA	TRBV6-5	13	CASSRDRGSGYTF
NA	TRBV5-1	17	CASSLTPSGRSYNEQFF
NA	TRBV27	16	CASSLARLAGGGEQFF
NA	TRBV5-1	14	CASSLVQGAETQYF
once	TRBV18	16	CASSQYGTGGNSPLHF
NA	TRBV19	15	CASSIGGLDSYEQYF
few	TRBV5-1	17	CASSLEGGLRTNEKLFF
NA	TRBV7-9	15	CASSQWDSSNQPQHF
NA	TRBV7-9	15	CASSFPRTGNYEQYF
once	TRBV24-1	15	CATQVAGGTTGELFF
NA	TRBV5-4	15	CASSAKGQGASEAFF
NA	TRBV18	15	CASSPPEGATGELFF
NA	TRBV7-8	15	CASSWTSGGADTQYF
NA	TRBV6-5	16	CASSYPPRGADYEQFF
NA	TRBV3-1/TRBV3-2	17	CASSQAGWTSTDYEQYF
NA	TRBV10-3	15	CAISAGRGGTDTQYF
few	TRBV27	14	CASSRAGAPYEQYF
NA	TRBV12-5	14	CASGSGTYQETQYF
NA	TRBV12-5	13	CASGFLAARTQYF
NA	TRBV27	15	CASSLAGGSYNEQFF
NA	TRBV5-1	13	CASSLAGEGTQYF
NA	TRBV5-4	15	CASSSATSGPYEQYF
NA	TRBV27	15	CASSLAGVFTGELFF
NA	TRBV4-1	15	CASSQAIARTDTQYF
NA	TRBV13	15	CASSQAGLSRETQYF
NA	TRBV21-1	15	CASSTRGGEPGELFF
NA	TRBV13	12	CASSGTAGMAFF
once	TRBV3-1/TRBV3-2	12	CASSLTGYEQYF
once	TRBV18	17	CASSTGTSGSSYNEQFF
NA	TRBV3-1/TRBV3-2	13	CASSWLAAETQYF
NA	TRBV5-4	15	CASSFPGLAHNEQFF
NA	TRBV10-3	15	CAISLRTGANTEAFF
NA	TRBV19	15	CASSSYRQMNTEAFF
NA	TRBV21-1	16	CASRERWGAGGTEAFF
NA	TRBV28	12	CASSSRTVEAFF
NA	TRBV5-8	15	CASSLIGGSYNEQFF
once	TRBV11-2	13	CASSLDLGDKAFF
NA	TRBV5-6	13	CASSLAGERAQHF
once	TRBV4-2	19	CASSLLGAHDLQSTDTQYF
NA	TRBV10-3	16	CAISETDRGSGNTIYF
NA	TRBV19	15	CASSLRGQGGQPQHF
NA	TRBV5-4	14	CASSSGWSLYGYTF
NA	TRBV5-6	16	CASSLGQGKGNQPQHF
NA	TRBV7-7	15	CASSPRVAGTDEQFF
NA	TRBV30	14	CAWSSGTTYNEQFF
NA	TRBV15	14	CATSRDLGRAQAFF
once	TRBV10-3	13	CAIRETAATEAFF
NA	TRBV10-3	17	CAARGQGNLVGTDTQYF
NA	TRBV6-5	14	CASNGGTVTGELFF
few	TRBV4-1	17	CASSLPGQGAANEKLFF
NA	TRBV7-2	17	CASSPDRVKIGANVLTF
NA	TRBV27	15	CAGPSRQGNNEKLFF